This T cell receptor (beta chain) appears in the sequencing data of a study of control samples from healthy donors and cancer patients. The CDR3 is 13 residues long. The V end lost 3 bases, the J end lost 4 bases, and 7 bases lay between the germline ends. Germline loops: CDR1 SGHTA, CDR2 FQGTGA. The method was immunoSEQ multiplex PCR; TCRdb's version includes in-frame clones alone and lacks a portion of them. The table shows 190,000 or so clones, with 80% to 95% occurring only once. Material: blood. The sequence came from a man between 18 and 29 years old in good health. The chain is built from TRBV7-3 and TRBJ1-5; D gene uncertain. CDR3 amino acids: CASSFGNNQPQHF. Here the CDR3 DNA reads TGTGCCAGCAGCTTCGGCAATAATCAGCCCCAGCATTTT.